What follows is one T cell receptor (beta chain) and its context. Trimming stripped 4 bases from V and 2 bases from J, with 11 bases between. Germline CDR1 is MDHEN and CDR2 is SYDVKM. The CDR3 is made up of 14 amino acids. The source of the sample is a study of T cells in Graves' hyperthyroidism and ophthalmopathy. TCR beta CDR3 regions were amplified from RNA. Carried out on the TCR CDR3, a first-round RT-PCR used the HTBI primer set. TCRdb re-called the multiplex PCR reads through MiXCR, storing one row per CDR3 protein. Here the sample spans around 250,000 distinct CDR3 sequences, about 14% being singletons.

V gene TRBV28 combines with J gene TRBJ1-2, with TRBD1 as a possible D gene (5 bases). Source material: blood. The source is a woman in her thirties or forties with Graves' hyperthyroidism that later progressed to Graves' ophthalmopathy. CDR3 sequence reads: CASSSLTVNYGYTF. CDR3 coding DNA: TGTGCCAGCAGTTCGCTGACAGTAAACTATGGCTACACCTTC.